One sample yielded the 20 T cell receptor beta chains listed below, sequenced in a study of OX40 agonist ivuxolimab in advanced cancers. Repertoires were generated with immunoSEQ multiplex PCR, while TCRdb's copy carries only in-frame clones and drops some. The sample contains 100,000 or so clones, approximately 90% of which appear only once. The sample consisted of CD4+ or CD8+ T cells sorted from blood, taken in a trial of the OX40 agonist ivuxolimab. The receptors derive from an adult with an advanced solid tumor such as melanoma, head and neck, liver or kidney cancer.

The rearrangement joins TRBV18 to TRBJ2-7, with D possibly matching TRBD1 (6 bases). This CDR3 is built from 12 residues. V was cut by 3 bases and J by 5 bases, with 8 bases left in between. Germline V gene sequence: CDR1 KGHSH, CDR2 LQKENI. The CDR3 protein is CASSPAGDEQYF. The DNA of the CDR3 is TGTGCCAGCTCACCGGCAGGGGACGAGCAGTACTTC.

The CDR3 nucleotides are TGTGCCAGCAGCTTGGGCGCACCGGGAACGGGAAACACCATATATTTT. It yields the protein CASSLGAPGTGNTIYF. This chain joins TRBV5-4 and TRBJ1-3; D unclear. This CDR3 is 16 amino acids long. Between the trimmed V and J ends, which lost 0 bases and 4 bases, there was a span of 14 bases. Germline lookup yields CDR1 SGHNT and CDR2 YYREEE (reference sequence).

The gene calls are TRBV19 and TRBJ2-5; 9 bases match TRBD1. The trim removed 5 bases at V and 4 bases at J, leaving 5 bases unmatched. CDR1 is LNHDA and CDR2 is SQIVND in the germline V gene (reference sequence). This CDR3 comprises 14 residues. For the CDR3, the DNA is TGTGCCAGTAGTTTTACAGGGGGCGGAGAGACCCAGTACTTC. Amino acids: CASSFTGGGETQYF.

The CDR3 region is CASSPPSRRETQYF. The DNA for the CDR3 is TGTGCCAGCTCACCACCGTCCAGACGAGAGACCCAGTACTTC. The V call is TRBV18, the J call TRBJ2-5; the D is unclear. Germline-derived CDR1 and CDR2 are KGHSH and LQKENI. The germline V and J ends were trimmed by 0 bases and 4 bases, with 9 bases remaining between them. The CDR3 contains 14 residues.

The chain's CDR3 is CASSGQDNQPQHF. The CDR3 bases are TGTGCCAGCAGCGGACAGGACAATCAGCCCCAGCATTTT. The chain links TRBV6-1 to TRBJ1-5, with 7 bases that match TRBD1. Germline CDR1 reads MNHNS; CDR2 reads SASEGT. V was clipped by 6 bases and J by 3 bases; unmatched bases: 2. CDR3 length equals 13 residues.

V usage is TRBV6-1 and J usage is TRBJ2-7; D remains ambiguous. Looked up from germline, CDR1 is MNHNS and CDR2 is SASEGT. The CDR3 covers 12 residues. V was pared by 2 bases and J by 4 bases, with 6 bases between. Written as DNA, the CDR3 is TGTGCCAGCAGTGAATTCGGGTACGAGCAGTACTTC. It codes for CASSEFGYEQYF.

The CDR3 here is CASSQISGQETQYF. The CDR3 DNA reads TGTGCCAGCAGCCAAATCAGCGGTCAAGAGACCCAGTACTTC. The chain has TRBV4-2 and TRBJ2-5, with D maybe TRBD2 (5 bases). In germline, CDR1 is LGHNA, CDR2 YNFKEQ. CDR3 length: 14 amino acids. The V gene lost 2 bases and the J gene lost 2 bases, with 9 bases spanning the gap.

CDR3 in amino acids: CASSPPTTPTGRTEAFF. The CDR3 DNA follows: TGTGCCAGTAGTCCCCCGACTACCCCGACAGGGAGGACTGAAGCTTTCTTT. The V and J genes are TRBV19 and TRBJ1-1, with 7 bases lining up with TRBD1. The CDR3 covers 17 residues. Germline V gene data show CDR1 as LNHDA and CDR2 as SQIVND (reference sequence). V trimming: 5 bases; J trimming: 5 bases; junction bases outside the gene matches: 17.

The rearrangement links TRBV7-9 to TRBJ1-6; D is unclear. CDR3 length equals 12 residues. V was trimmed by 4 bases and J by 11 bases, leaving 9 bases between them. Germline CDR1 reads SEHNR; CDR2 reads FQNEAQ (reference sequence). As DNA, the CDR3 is TGTGCCAGCAGCTCCAACAGTGCACCCCTCCACTTT. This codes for CASSSNSAPLHF.

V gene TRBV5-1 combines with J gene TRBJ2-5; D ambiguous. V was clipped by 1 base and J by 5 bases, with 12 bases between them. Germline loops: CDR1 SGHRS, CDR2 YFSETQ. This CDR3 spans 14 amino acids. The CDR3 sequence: CASSLFRHEETQYF. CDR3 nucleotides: TGCGCCAGCAGCTTGTTCAGACACGAGGAGACCCAGTACTTC.

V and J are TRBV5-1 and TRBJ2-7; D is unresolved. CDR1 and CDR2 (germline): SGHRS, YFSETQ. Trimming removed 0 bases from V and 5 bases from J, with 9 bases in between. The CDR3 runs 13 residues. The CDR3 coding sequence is TGCGCCAGCAGCTTGGCAGCAATCCACGAGCAGTACTTC. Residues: CASSLAAIHEQYF.

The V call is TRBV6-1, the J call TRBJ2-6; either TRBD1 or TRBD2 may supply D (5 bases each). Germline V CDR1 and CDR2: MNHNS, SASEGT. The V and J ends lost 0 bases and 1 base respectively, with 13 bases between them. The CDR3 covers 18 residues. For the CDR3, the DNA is TGTGCCAGCAGTGAAGCGGGACCGACTGTGTCTGGGGCCAACGTCCTGACTTTC. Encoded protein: CASSEAGPTVSGANVLTF.

The CDR3 DNA is TGTGCCAGCAGCTTACAACCACAGGGATGGACTGAAGCTTTCTTT. Protein: CASSLQPQGWTEAFF. The rearrangement links TRBV11-1 to TRBJ1-1, with D tentatively TRBD1 (6 bases). The germline gives CDR1 SGHAT, CDR2 FQDESV (reference sequence). V lost 2 bases and J 5 bases, leaving 15 bases between the germline ends. This CDR3 is 15 amino acids long.

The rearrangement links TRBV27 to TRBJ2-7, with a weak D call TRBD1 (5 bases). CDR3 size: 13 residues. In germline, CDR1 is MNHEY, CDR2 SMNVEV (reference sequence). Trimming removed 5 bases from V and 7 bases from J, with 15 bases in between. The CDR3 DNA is TGTGCCAGCAGTCGTTCAGGGTTGGGGGAGCAGTACTTC. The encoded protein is CASSRSGLGEQYF.

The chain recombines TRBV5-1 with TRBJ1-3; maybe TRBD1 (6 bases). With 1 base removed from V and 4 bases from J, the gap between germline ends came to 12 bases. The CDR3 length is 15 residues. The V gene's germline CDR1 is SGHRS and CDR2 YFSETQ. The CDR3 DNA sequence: TGCGCCAGCAGCTTGCAACCTGGGGGCGGAAACACCATATATTTT. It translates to CASSLQPGGGNTIYF.

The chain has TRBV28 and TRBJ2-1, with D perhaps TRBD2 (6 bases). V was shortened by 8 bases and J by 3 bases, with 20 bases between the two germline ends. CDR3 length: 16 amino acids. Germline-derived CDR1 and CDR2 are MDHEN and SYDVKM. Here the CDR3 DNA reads TGTGCCAGCGCTCCCTCGGGGGATAATAACTACAATGAGCAGTTCTTC. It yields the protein CASAPSGDNNYNEQFF.

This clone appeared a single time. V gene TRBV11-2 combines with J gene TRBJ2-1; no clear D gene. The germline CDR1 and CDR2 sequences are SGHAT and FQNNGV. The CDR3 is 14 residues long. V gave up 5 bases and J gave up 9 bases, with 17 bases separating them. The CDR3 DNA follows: TGTGCCAGCAGCGTAGCCCTTCAAGCCGGTGAGCAGTTCTTC. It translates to CASSVALQAGEQFF.

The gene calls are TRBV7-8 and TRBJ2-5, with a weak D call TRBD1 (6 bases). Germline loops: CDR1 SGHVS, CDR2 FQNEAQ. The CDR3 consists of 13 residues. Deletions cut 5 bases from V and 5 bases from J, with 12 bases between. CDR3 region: CASSLQGWETQYF. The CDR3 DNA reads TGTGCCAGCAGCCTACAGGGTTGGGAGACCCAGTACTTC. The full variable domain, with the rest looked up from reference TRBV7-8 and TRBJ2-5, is GAGVSQSPRYKVAKRGQDVALRCDPISGHVSLFWYQQALGQGPEFLTYFQNEAQLDKSGLPSDRFFAERPEGSVSTLKIQRTQQEDSAVYLCASSLQGWETQYFGPGTRLLVL.

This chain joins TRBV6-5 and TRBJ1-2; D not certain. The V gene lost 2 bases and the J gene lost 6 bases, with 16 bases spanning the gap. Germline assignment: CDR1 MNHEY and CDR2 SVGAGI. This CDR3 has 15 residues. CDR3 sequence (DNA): TGTGCCAGCAGTTACGTTATCGGCAGCTGGGATGGCTACACCTTC. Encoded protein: CASSYVIGSWDGYTF.

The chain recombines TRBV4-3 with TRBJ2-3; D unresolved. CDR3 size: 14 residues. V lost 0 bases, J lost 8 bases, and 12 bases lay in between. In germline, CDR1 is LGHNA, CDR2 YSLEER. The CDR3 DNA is TGCGCCAGCAGCCAAGATTTTGGATCTATTACGCAGTATTTT. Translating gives CASSQDFGSITQYF.